These 5 T cell receptor beta chains originate from one sample sequenced in a study of blood T cell repertoires in COVID-19. The assay was immunoSEQ multiplex PCR, and TCRdb's table has in-frame clones only and misses some. The sample includes approximately 200,000 clones, more than 75% of them seen just once. The sequencing sample was made of peripheral blood. Source of these receptors: a man in his sixties who had recovered from COVID-19.

The chain joins TRBV28 to TRBJ2-7, with TRBD1 identical over 10 bases. The trim removed 5 bases at V and 6 bases at J, leaving 4 bases unmatched. Germline V lookup: CDR1 MDHEN, CDR2 SYDVKM. The CDR3 length is 13 residues. CDR3 in amino acids: CASSPGQGSEQYF. The CDR3 DNA follows: TGTGCCAGCAGTCCGGGACAGGGGTCCGAGCAGTACTTC.

In its sample, this clone was seen once. The chain joins TRBV15 to TRBJ2-1; D is possibly TRBD2 (6 bases). Germline V lookup: CDR1 LNHNV, CDR2 YYDKDF (reference sequence). The CDR3 sequence is 15 residues long. The V and J ends lost 0 bases and 5 bases respectively, with 11 bases between them. CDR3 sequence (DNA): TGTGCCACCAGCAGAGATTTGAGGAGGGACAATGAGCAGTTCTTC. Its translation: CATSRDLRRDNEQFF.

The chain uses TRBV29-1 and TRBJ2-1; 9 bases line up with TRBD1. The junction had 6 bases not matched to a gene; V was cut back by 4 bases and J by 2 bases. Looked up from germline, CDR1 is SQVTM and CDR2 is ANQGSEA. The CDR3 totals 15 residues. The CDR3 sequence is CSVGGDRETYNEQFF. DNA for the CDR3: TGCAGCGTTGGGGGGGACAGGGAGACCTACAATGAGCAGTTCTTC.

V is TRBV27 and J is TRBJ2-7; 7 bases map to TRBD2. Per germline, CDR1 MNHEY and CDR2 SMNVEV (reference sequence). This CDR3 spans 17 amino acids. With 4 bases clipped from V and 1 base from J, the junction kept 13 bases outside the gene matches. The chain's CDR3 is CASSYRVRAGVSYEQYF. CDR3 in DNA: TGTGCCAGCAGTTACCGTGTAAGGGCGGGAGTTTCCTACGAGCAGTACTTC.

There are a few counts of this clone. Here the CDR3 reads CASTDRGFYYGYTF. In DNA, the CDR3 is TGTGCCAGTACGGACAGGGGATTCTACTATGGCTACACCTTC. The rearrangement uses TRBV19 and TRBJ1-2, with 9 positions matching TRBD1. The trim removed 7 bases at V and 3 bases at J, leaving 6 bases unmatched. Germline-derived CDR1 and CDR2 are LNHDA and SQIVND (reference sequence). The CDR3 sequence is 14 residues long.